A selection of T cell receptor beta chains follows, all from one sample in a study of T cell changes during pregnancy in multiple sclerosis. Method: immunoSEQ multiplex PCR; TCRdb's copy keeps in-frame clones and lacks some. The sample consists of 70,000 or so clones, 90% to 95% of them appearing once. The sample in question was peripheral blood, obtained in the third trimester of pregnancy. Receptors originate from a female donor in good health, enrolled as a control in a pregnancy study. Both conserved end residues are part of each CDR3. A D gene is named only where the DNA matches it firmly. Size tells how often a clone was seen (once, few, many) or the class of an expanded clone, and some rows leave it out.

j_gene,v_gene,d_gene,abundance,CDR3nt,CDR3aa
TRBJ2-3,TRBV11-2,NA,NA,TGTGCCAGCAGCTTAAGTAGAAACACAGATACGCAGTATTTT,CASSLSRNTDTQYF
TRBJ2-1,TRBV7-2,NA,NA,TGTGCCAGCAGCTTAGAGCTAGTCGGGGGTGAGCAGTTCTTC,CASSLELVGGEQFF
TRBJ2-1,TRBV2,NA,NA,TGTGCCAGCAGTGAGATCGGGACCCGAAGGGGGAATGAGCAGTTCTTC,CASSEIGTRRGNEQFF
TRBJ2-7,TRBV18,NA,NA,TGTGCCAGCTCCCCTCAGGGGTCCTACGAGCAGTACTTC,CASSPQGSYEQYF
TRBJ2-7,TRBV6-1,NA,NA,TGTGCCAGCAGTCGCCTGGTCGGCTCCTACGAGCAGTACTTC,CASSRLVGSYEQYF
TRBJ1-3,TRBV7-6,TRBD1,NA,TGTGCCAGCAGCTCCGTCACAGGGGGCGACAGTTCTGGAAACACCATATATTTT,CASSSVTGGDSSGNTIYF
TRBJ1-2,TRBV5-1,NA,NA,TGCGCCAGCAGCTTTGACAGAGATGGCTACACCTTC,CASSFDRDGYTF
TRBJ1-1,TRBV5-1,TRBD1,NA,TGCGCCAGCAGCTCGGGACAGGGTATCGCTGAAGCTTTCTTT,CASSSGQGIAEAFF
TRBJ2-7,TRBV7-2,NA,few,TGTGCCAGCAGCTTAGGGACAGCGGCCTACGAGCAGTACTTC,CASSLGTAAYEQYF
TRBJ2-5,TRBV18,NA,NA,TGTGCCAGCTCACCCCAACAAACTAGCCGCCAAGAGACCCAGTACTTC,CASSPQQTSRQETQYF
TRBJ2-5,TRBV12-5,TRBD1,NA,TGTGCTAGTGGTTTGGAAACAGGGGGCGCAGAGACCCAGTACTTC,CASGLETGGAETQYF
TRBJ2-1,TRBV11-1,TRBD2,NA,TGTGCCAGCAGCTTTCTAACTAGCGGGGGTAATGAGCAGTTCTTC,CASSFLTSGGNEQFF
TRBJ2-7,TRBV5-8,NA,NA,TGTGCCAGCAGCCCCCCAGGGTACGAGCAGTACTTC,CASSPPGYEQYF
TRBJ2-5,TRBV6-1,TRBD2,NA,TGTGCCAGCAGTGAACTAGCGGGGGGGGAAGAGACCCAGTACTTC,CASSELAGGEETQYF
TRBJ1-2,TRBV10-3,TRBD1,NA,TGTGCCATCAGGAGGGGACAGGTGGAAGGCTACACCTTC,CAIRRGQVEGYTF
TRBJ2-5,TRBV19,NA,NA,TGTGCCAGTAGTATCGACAGCCAAGAGACCCAGTACTTC,CASSIDSQETQYF
TRBJ2-7,TRBV21-1,NA,NA,TGTGCCAGCAGCATCAGGGGAGGGGAGGCCGAGCAGTACTTC,CASSIRGGEAEQYF
TRBJ1-1,TRBV18,NA,NA,TGTGCCAGCTCACCGGGCGTGGGCACTGAAGCTTTCTTT,CASSPGVGTEAFF
TRBJ2-1,TRBV5-4,NA,NA,TGTGCCAGCAGCTTGGGGCAGGCCCTCTACAATGAGCAGTTCTTC,CASSLGQALYNEQFF
TRBJ1-1,TRBV20-1,NA,NA,TGCAGTGCTAGAGGGCAGATTGAAGCTTTCTTT,CSARGQIEAFF
TRBJ2-1,TRBV6-1,NA,NA,TGTGCCAGCAGAGGGGGTAGGATCAATGAGCAGTTCTTC,CASRGGRINEQFF
TRBJ1-6,TRBV28,NA,NA,TGTGCCAGCAGTTTGACACGCTCCTATAATTCACCCCTCCACTTT,CASSLTRSYNSPLHF
TRBJ2-3,TRBV19,NA,NA,TGTGCCAGTAGTGCCACAGGGAGGGGCACAGATACGCAGTATTTT,CASSATGRGTDTQYF
TRBJ2-1,TRBV7-2,TRBD2,NA,TGTGCCAGCAGCTCGGGACTAGCGGGATCTGAGCAGTTCTTC,CASSSGLAGSEQFF
TRBJ2-1,TRBV6-4,NA,NA,TGTGCCAGCGGTGATCCAGGCTCCTACAATGAGCAGTTCTTC,CASGDPGSYNEQFF
TRBJ1-2,TRBV6-1,NA,NA,TGTGCCAGCAGTGATAAGGGGCACCTCGCCCACTATGGCTACACCTTC,CASSDKGHLAHYGYTF
TRBJ1-2,TRBV27,TRBD1,NA,TGTGCCAGCAGTTTAATTCCTCCGACAGGGACGGGGAGGCCTGGCTACACCTTC,CASSLIPPTGTGRPGYTF
TRBJ2-4,TRBV5-5,TRBD1,NA,TGTGCCAGCAGCTTGGCCGGCAGGGGGGCCAAAAACATTCAGTACTTC,CASSLAGRGAKNIQYF
TRBJ2-5,TRBV5-1,NA,NA,TGCGCCAGCAGCAGGACTTCGGGACAAAAAAGGGGGGAGACCCAGTACTTC,CASSRTSGQKRGETQYF
TRBJ2-7,TRBV6-5,NA,NA,TGTGCCAGCAGTTACACGCAGGGGTTTTACTACGAGCAGTACTTC,CASSYTQGFYYEQYF
TRBJ2-1,TRBV20-1,TRBD2,NA,TGCAGTGCTAGGGGCGGACTAGTTTGGTTCTTC,CSARGGLVWFF
TRBJ1-5,TRBV2,NA,NA,TGTGCCAGCAGTGAAGCGCTTAGGGGGAATCAGCCCCAGCATTTT,CASSEALRGNQPQHF
TRBJ1-2,TRBV4-2,NA,NA,TGTGCCAGCAGCCAAGTACAGGGAGAACAATATGGCTACACCTTC,CASSQVQGEQYGYTF
TRBJ2-7,TRBV11-3,TRBD2,NA,TGTGCCAGCAGCCCAGGGATCGGCCGACTAGCGGGAGGTTACGAGCAGTACTTC,CASSPGIGRLAGGYEQYF
TRBJ2-2,TRBV18,TRBD1,NA,TGTGCCAGCTCGCGAAGACAGGGGGCGTACACCGGGGAGCTGTTTTTT,CASSRRQGAYTGELFF
TRBJ1-1,TRBV9,TRBD1,once,TGTGCCAGCAGCGTAGTGAGGACAGGTGGCACTGAAGCTTTCTTT,CASSVVRTGGTEAFF
TRBJ2-1,TRBV28,TRBD1,NA,TGTGCCAGCAGTTTCCTCAGGACAGGGGACGGCCCGCGATACAATGAGCAGTTCTTC,CASSFLRTGDGPRYNEQFF
TRBJ1-4,TRBV4-1,NA,NA,TGCGCCAGCAGCTCCTCTTCTCAGAGGTCACATGAAAAACTGTTTTTT,CASSSSSQRSHEKLFF
TRBJ2-1,TRBV4-3,TRBD2,NA,TGCGCCAGCAGCCAAGGGCTTCATTTAGCGGGAGGGGGCCAGTTCTTC,CASSQGLHLAGGGQFF
TRBJ2-7,TRBV6-5,TRBD1,NA,TGTGCCAGCAGCCGACAGGGGAACTCCTACGAGCAGTACTTC,CASSRQGNSYEQYF
TRBJ2-7,TRBV5-4,NA,NA,TGTGCCAGCAGCTTATGGGCTAATCCCCGCGAGCAGTACTTC,CASSLWANPREQYF
TRBJ1-1,TRBV10-3,NA,few,TGTGCCATCAGTGCAACAGGGATCGCTGAAGCTTTCTTT,CAISATGIAEAFF